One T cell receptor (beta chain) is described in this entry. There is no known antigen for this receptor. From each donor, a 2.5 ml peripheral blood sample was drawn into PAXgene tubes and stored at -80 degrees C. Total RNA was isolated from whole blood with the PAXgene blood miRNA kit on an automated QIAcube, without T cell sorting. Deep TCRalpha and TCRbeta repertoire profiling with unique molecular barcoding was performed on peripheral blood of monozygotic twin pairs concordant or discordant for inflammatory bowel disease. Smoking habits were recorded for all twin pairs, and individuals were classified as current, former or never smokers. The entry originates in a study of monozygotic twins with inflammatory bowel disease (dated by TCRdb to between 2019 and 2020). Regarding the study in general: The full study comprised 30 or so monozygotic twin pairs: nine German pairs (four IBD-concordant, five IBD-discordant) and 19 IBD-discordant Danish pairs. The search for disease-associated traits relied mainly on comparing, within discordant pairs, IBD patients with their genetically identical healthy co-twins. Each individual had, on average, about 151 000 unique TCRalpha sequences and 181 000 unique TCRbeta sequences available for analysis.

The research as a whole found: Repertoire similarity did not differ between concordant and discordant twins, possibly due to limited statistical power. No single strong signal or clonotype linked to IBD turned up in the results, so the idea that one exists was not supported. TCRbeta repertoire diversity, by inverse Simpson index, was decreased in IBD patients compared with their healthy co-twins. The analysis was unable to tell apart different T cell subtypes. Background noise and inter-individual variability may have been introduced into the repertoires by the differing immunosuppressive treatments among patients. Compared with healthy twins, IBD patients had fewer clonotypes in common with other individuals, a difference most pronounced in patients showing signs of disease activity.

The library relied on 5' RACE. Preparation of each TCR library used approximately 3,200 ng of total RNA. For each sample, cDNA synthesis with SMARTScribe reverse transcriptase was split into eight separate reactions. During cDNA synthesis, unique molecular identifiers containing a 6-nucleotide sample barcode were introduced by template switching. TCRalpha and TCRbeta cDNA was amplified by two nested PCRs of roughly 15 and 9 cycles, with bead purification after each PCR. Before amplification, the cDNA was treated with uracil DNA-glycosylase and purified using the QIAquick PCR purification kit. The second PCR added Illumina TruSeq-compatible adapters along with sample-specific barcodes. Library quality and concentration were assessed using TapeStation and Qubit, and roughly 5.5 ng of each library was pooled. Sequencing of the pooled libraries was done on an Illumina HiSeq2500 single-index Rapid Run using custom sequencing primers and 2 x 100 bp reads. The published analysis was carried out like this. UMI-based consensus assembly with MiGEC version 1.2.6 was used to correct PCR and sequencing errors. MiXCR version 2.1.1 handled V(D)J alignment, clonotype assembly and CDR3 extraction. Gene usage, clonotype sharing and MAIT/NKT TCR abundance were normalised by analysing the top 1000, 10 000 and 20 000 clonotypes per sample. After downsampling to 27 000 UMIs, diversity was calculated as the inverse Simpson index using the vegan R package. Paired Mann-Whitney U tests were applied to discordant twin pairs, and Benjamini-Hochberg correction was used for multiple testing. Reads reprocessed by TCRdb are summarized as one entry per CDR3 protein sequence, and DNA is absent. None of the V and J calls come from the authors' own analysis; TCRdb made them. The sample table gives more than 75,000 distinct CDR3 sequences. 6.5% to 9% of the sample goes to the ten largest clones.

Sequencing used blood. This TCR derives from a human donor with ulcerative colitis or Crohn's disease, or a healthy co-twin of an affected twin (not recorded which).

The CDR3 has the sequence CASSRISGGVDTQYF. The chain is encoded by TRBV2 joined to TRBJ2-3; TCRdb's D gene call, TRBD2, goes unchecked for lack of DNA. Counted from cysteine to phenylalanine, this CDR3 has 15 amino acids. No DNA was logged. Taken from the germline V gene, the CDR1 and CDR2 loops are SNHLY and FYNNEI.